This record looks at one T cell receptor beta chain sequence and its context. The data were obtained in a study of blood T cells in healthy people across ages. Primed by a sample-barcoded 5' primer and a J-beta primer mix, a second PCR proceeded for roughly 7 to 11 cycles. TCRdb processed the 5' RACE reads anew with MiXCR; each CDR3 protein has one entry. The repertoire includes 890,000 or so distinct CDR3 sequences, around 62% of them detected once, and roughly 25% sits in the top ten. Sample: blood. The clonotype was recovered from a man aged 30 to 39 in good health.

In nucleotides, the CDR3 is TGTGCCAGCGCGACCAGTCAGCCCCAGCATTTT. This encodes CASATSQPQHF. The chain links TRBV12-3 or TRBV12-4 to TRBJ1-5, with D unresolved. V lost 8 bases to trimming and J lost 6 bases, with 8 bases between them. This CDR3 is 11 amino acids long.